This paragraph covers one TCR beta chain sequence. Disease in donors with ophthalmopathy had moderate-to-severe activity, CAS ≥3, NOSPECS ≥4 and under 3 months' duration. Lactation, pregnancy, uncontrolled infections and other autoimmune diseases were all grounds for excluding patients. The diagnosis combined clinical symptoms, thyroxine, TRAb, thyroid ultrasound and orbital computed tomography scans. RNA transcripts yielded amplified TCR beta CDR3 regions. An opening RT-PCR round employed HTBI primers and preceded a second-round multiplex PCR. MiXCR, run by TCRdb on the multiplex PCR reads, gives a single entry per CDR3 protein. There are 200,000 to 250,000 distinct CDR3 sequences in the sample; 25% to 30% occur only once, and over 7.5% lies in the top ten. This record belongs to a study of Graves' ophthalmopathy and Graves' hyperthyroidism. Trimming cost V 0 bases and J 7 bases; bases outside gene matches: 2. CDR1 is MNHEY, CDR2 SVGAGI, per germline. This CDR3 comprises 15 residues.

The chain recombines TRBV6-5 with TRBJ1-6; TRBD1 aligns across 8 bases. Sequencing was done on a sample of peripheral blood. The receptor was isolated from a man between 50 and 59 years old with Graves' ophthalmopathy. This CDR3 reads CASSYSGTGNSPLHF. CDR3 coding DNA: TGTGCCAGCAGTTACTCCGGGACAGGAAATTCACCCCTCCACTTT.